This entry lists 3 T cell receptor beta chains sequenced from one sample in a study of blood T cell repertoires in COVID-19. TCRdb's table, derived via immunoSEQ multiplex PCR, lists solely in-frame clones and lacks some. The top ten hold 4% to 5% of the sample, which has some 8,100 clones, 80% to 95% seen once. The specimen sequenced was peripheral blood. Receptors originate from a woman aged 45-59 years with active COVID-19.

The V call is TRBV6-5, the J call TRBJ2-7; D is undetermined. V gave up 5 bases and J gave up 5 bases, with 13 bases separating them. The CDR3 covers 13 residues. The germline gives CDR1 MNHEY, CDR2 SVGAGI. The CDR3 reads CASSPREANEQYF. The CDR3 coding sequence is TGTGCCAGCAGTCCCCGAGAGGCTAACGAGCAGTACTTC.

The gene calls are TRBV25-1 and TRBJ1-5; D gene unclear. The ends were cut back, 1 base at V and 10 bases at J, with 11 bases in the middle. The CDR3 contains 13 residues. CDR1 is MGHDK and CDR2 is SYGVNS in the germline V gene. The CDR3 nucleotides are TGTGCCAGCAGTGAATTTGGAGGGAGACCCCAGCATTTT. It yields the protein CASSEFGGRPQHF.

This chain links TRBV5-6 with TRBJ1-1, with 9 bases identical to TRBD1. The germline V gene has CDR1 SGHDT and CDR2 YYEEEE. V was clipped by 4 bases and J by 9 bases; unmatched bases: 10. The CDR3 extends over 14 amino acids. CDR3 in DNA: TGTGCCAGCAGCCCTGAGGGGACAGGGCGTAAAGCTTTCTTT. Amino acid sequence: CASSPEGTGRKAFF.